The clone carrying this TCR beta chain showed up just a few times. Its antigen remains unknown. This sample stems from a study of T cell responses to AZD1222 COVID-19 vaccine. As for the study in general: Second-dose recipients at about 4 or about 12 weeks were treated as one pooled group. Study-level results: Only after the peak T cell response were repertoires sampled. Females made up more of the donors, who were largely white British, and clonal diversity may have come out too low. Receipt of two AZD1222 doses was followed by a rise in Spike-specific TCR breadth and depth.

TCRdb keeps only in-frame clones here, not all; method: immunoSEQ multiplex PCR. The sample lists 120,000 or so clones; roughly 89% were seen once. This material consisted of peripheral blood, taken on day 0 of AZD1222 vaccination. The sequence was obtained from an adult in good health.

This CDR3 is CASSFSRGAETQYF. The CDR3, as DNA: TGTGCCAGCAGCTTTTCTCGGGGAGCGGAGACCCAGTACTTC. J is TRBJ2-5 and V is TRBV7-9; the D gene is possibly TRBD2 (5 bases). Germline V CDR1 and CDR2: SEHNR, FQNEAQ (reference sequence). Trimming took off 3 bases at V and 5 bases at J, with 13 bases between the two ends. The CDR3 is made up of 14 amino acids. The complete variable domain, with remaining parts taken from reference TRBV7-9 and TRBJ2-5, reads DTGVSQNPRHKITKRGQNVTFRCDPISEHNRLYWYRQTLGQGPEFLTYFQNEAQLEKSRLLSDRFSAERPKGSFSTLEIQRTEQGDSAMYLCASSFSRGAETQYFGPGTRLLVL.